The rows below give T cell receptor beta chains drawn from one sample of a study of blood T cells in healthy people across ages. In TCRdb, the 5' RACE reads were re-called with MiXCR into one record per CDR3 protein. The sample lists about 1,500,000 distinct CDR3 sequences, about 28% occurring once. Material for sequencing was blood. The origin of the receptors is a woman aged 25 to 39 in good health. The CDR3 runs from the conserved cysteine through the conserved F or W. The D gene is left open where the match is weak. Not all rows give a size; the values are once, few, many and, for expanded clones, a class.

J,D,V,size,CDR3,DNA
TRBJ2-7,NA,TRBV2,few,CASSAPGRTYEQYF,TGTGCCAGCAGTGCTCCGGGACGGACCTACGAGCAGTACTTC
TRBJ2-7,TRBD2,TRBV5-1,NA,CASSSLTSGGPYNEQYF,TGCGCCAGCAGCTCCCTGACTAGCGGGGGGCCCTACAATGAGCAGTACTTC
TRBJ2-1,TRBD2,TRBV6-2/TRBV6-3,few,CASSYPTHWREIYNEQFF,TGTGCCAGCAGTTACCCTACCCACTGGCGGGAGATCTACAATGAGCAGTTCTTC
TRBJ2-1,TRBD2,TRBV27,NA,CASSLSRGGLYNEQFF,TGTGCCAGCAGTTTAAGTCGGGGGGGCCTCTACAATGAGCAGTTCTTC
TRBJ1-4,TRBD1,TRBV20-1,few,CSASDTGQINEKLFF,TGCAGTGCTAGTGATACGGGACAGATAAATGAAAAACTGTTTTTT
TRBJ1-1,NA,TRBV5-1,NA,CASSDDRSGDTEAFF,TGCGCCAGCAGCGATGATCGCTCTGGGGACACTGAAGCTTTCTTT
TRBJ1-6,NA,TRBV24-1,NA,CATSPDGASPLHF,TGTGCCACCAGTCCCGACGGGGCTTCACCCCTCCACTTT
TRBJ2-6,NA,TRBV6-6,NA,CASMRGTGANVLTF,TGTGCCAGCATGCGAGGGACTGGGGCCAACGTCCTGACTTTC
TRBJ2-1,NA,TRBV11-3,NA,CASSHNTWDSGSYNEQFF,TGTGCCAGCAGCCACAATACGTGGGACTCAGGTTCCTACAATGAGCAGTTCTTC
TRBJ2-1,NA,TRBV20-1,many,CSAHPGEIEQFF,TGCAGTGCTCACCCCGGCGAGATTGAGCAGTTCTTC
TRBJ2-3,NA,TRBV7-3,NA,CASSLQSGAQVADTQYF,TGTGCCAGCAGCCTGCAGTCAGGGGCGCAGGTTGCAGATACGCAGTATTTT
TRBJ2-3,NA,TRBV7-9,few,CASSSDTDGTCTQYF,TGTGCCAGCAGCAGCGACACGGACGGCACTTGTACGCAGTATTTT
TRBJ1-2,TRBD1,TRBV5-1,many,CASTEQGYGYTF,TGCGCCAGCACTGAACAGGGGTATGGCTACACCTTC
TRBJ2-5,TRBD2,TRBV10-3,NA,CAISGGAAGGRETQYF,TGTGCCATCAGTGGGGGAGCAGCGGGGGGGCGAGAGACCCAGTACTTC
TRBJ2-4,NA,TRBV5-5,few,CASSEAATAKNIQYF,TGTGCCAGCAGCGAGGCCGCGACGGCCAAAAACATTCAGTACTTC
TRBJ1-5,TRBD1,TRBV19,NA,CARSPDRDQPQHF,TGTGCCAGGAGTCCGGACAGGGACCAGCCCCAGCATTTT
TRBJ2-7,NA,TRBV5-1,few,CASNYNSYEQYF,TGCGCCAGCAATTACAATTCCTACGAGCAGTACTTC
TRBJ2-4,NA,TRBV28,NA,CASRAGQPLRNIQYF,TGTGCCAGCCGAGCCGGGCAGCCCCTCAGAAACATTCAGTACTTC
TRBJ1-4,NA,TRBV2,NA,CASRSGGAAEKLFF,TGTGCCAGTCGATCCGGGGGCGCGGCCGAAAAACTGTTTTTT
TRBJ1-1,NA,TRBV2,NA,CATGSQGHGNTEAFF,TGTGCCACCGGATCCCAGGGTCATGGGAACACTGAAGCTTTCTTT
TRBJ1-4,NA,TRBV28,NA,CASHYGTNEKLFF,TGTGCCAGTCACTACGGAACTAATGAAAAACTGTTTTTT
TRBJ2-7,NA,TRBV7-2,NA,CSSSLVEGPWEQYF,TGTTCCAGCAGCCTAGTGGAAGGGCCGTGGGAGCAGTACTTC